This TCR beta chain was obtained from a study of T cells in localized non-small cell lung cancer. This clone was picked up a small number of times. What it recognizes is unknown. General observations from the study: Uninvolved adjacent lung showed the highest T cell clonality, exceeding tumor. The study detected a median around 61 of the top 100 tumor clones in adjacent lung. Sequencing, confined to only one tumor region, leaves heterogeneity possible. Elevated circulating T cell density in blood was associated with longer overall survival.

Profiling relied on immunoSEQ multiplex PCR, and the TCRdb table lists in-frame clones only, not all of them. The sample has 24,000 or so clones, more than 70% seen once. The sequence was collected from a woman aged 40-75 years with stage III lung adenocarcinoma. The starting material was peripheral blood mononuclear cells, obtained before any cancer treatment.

CDR3 DNA: TGTGCCAGCAGCCGACTAGGGGTTGAGCAGTTCTTC. As protein: CASSRLGVEQFF. The rearrangement uses TRBV7-2 and TRBJ2-1, with D possibly matching TRBD2 (6 bases). The germline V gene has CDR1 SGHTA and CDR2 FQGNSA. CDR3 length: 12 amino acids. Trimming cost V 5 bases and J 9 bases, with 11 bases left between them.